Following are 32 T cell receptor beta chains from one sample sequenced in a study of T-cell memory formation after mild COVID-19. TCRdb re-called the 5' RACE reads through MiXCR, storing one row per CDR3 protein. The sample lists about 440,000 distinct CDR3 sequences; about 20% were seen once. Sequencing was performed on PBMCs or a T cell subset sorted from them (not recorded which). The receptors derive from an adult woman who had mild COVID-19 (a few samples of this study predate the infection). Cell type and time point are not known.

This sequence joins TRBV10-3 and TRBJ2-6; D ambiguous. The CDR3 sequence is 13 residues long. V lost 10 bases to trimming and J lost 0 bases, with 7 bases between them. CDR1 ENHRY and CDR2 SYGVKD come from the germline V gene. The CDR3 reads CATQSSGANVLTF. CDR3 DNA sequence: TGTGCCACCCAAAGCTCTGGGGCCAACGTCCTGACTTTC.

The chain couples TRBV11-2 to TRBJ1-6; tentatively, D is TRBD1 (5 bases). The CDR3 covers 16 residues. V lost 2 bases and J lost 0, with 8 bases in between. Germline V gives CDR1 SGHAT, CDR2 FQNNGV. The CDR3 loop reads CASSLYGGSYNSPLHF. CDR3 DNA sequence: TGTGCCAGCAGCTTATACGGGGGCTCCTATAATTCACCCCTCCACTTT. Together with reference TRBV11-2 and TRBJ1-6, the CDR3 gives the full variable domain: EAGVAQSPRYKIIEKRQSVAFWCNPISGHATLYWYQQILGQGPKLLIQFQNNGVVDDSQLPKDRFSAERLKGVDSTLKIQPAKLEDSAVYLCASSLYGGSYNSPLHFGNGTRLTVT.

This clonotype turned up a few times. The CDR3 DNA is TGTGCCAGCAGGCGTCAGGGGCCCTCCTACGAGCAGTACTTC. Amino acids: CASRRQGPSYEQYF. This chain links TRBV12-3 or TRBV12-4 with TRBJ2-7, with D maybe TRBD1 (6 bases). The V end was cut by 6 bases, the J end by 0 bases, with 12 bases between. This CDR3 spans 14 amino acids.

The rearrangement uses TRBV6-1 and TRBJ2-7; a possible D gene is TRBD2 (6 bases). V dropped 6 bases and J dropped 3 bases, with 18 bases sitting between them. Germline V lookup: CDR1 MNHNS, CDR2 SASEGT. The CDR3 is made up of 15 amino acids. CDR3 coding DNA: TGTGCCAGCAGGGGGGGTAGCGGAGGAAGCTACGAGCAGTACTTC. Its protein product is CASRGGSGGSYEQYF.

The V and J genes are TRBV7-2 and TRBJ2-1; D is possibly TRBD1 or TRBD2 (5 bases each). The germline CDR1 and CDR2 sequences are SGHTA and FQGNSA. The CDR3 has 15 amino acids. Trimming left V 5 bases short and J 4 bases short, with 15 bases between. The chain's CDR3 is CASSPPGTRYNEQFF. CDR3 in DNA: TGTGCCAGCAGCCCCCCCGGGACGCGTTACAATGAGCAGTTCTTC.

The V call is TRBV27, the J call TRBJ1-5, with D possibly being TRBD1 (6 bases). Germline V CDR1 and CDR2: MNHEY, SMNVEV (reference sequence). Deletions cut 3 bases from V and 9 bases from J, with 12 bases between. This CDR3 spans 13 amino acids. The CDR3 loop is CASSLGTTGPQHF. In DNA form, the CDR3 reads TGTGCCAGCAGTTTGGGCACGACAGGGCCCCAGCATTTT.

This clonotype was picked up a small number of times. V is TRBV5-5 and J is TRBJ1-2; the D gene is possibly TRBD1 (5 bases). CDR1 is SGHKS and CDR2 is YYEKEE in the germline V gene (reference sequence). Trimming shortened V by 0 bases and J by 7 bases, and 10 bases separated the two germline ends. The CDR3 is made up of 13 amino acids. Written as DNA, the CDR3 is TGTGCCAGCAGCTTGGGCCCCCAGGGTGGCTACACCTTC. Amino acids: CASSLGPQGGYTF.

The sample holds a few counts of this clonotype. The gene calls are TRBV12-3 or TRBV12-4 and TRBJ1-1; 7 bases agree with TRBD1. The V and J ends lost 6 bases and 2 bases, in that order; junction bases with no gene match: 9. The CDR3 runs 15 residues. The DNA of the CDR3 is TGTGCCAGCAGACAGGGGATATGGGTAAACACTGAAGCTTTCTTT. It is translated as CASRQGIWVNTEAFF.

This clonotype has more than one count but fewer than ten. This rearrangement joins TRBV5-5 to TRBJ1-3; D gene unclear. CDR3 length equals 16 residues. V was trimmed by 1 base and J by 0 bases, leaving 11 bases between them. Germline CDR1 and CDR2: SGHKS and YYEKEE (reference sequence). The CDR3 DNA reads TGTGCCAGCAGCTTGTTCAGTGCCTACTCTGGAAACACCATATATTTT. Its translation is CASSLFSAYSGNTIYF. Based on the CDR3 plus reference TRBV5-5 and TRBJ1-3, the full variable domain is DAGVTQSPTHLIKTRGQQVTLRCSPISGHKSVSWYQQVLGQGPQFIFQYYEKEERGRGNFPDRFSARQFPNYSSELNVNALLLGDSALYLCASSLFSAYSGNTIYFGEGSWLTVV.

The chain links TRBV19 to TRBJ1-6; 12 bases are shared with TRBD1. Germline V gene lookup returns CDR1 LNHDA and CDR2 SQIVND (reference sequence). The length of the CDR3 is 14 residues. V lost 3 bases to trimming and J lost 10 bases; unmatched junction nucleotides: 1. CDR3 residues: CASSIGTGGSPLHF. DNA of the CDR3: TGTGCCAGTAGTATTGGGACAGGGGGCTCACCCCTCCACTTT.

This clonotype was counted at least ten times. The V and J genes are TRBV6-4 and TRBJ2-1; no clear D. This CDR3 is built from 15 residues. Germline lookup yields CDR1 MRHNA and CDR2 SNTAGT. V lost 8 bases, J lost 7 bases, and 21 bases lay in between. CDR3 nucleotides: TGTGCCAGCGCTTCTTCCCCAGCAGAAGGGAATGAGCAGTTCTTC. This gives the protein CASASSPAEGNEQFF.

J is TRBJ1-2 and V is TRBV12-3 or TRBV12-4; no firm D call. V lost 6 bases, J lost 7 bases, and 12 bases lay in between. The CDR3 has 12 residues. CDR3 DNA sequence: TGTGCCAGCAGCTATCCGGGGAGTGGCTACACCTTC. It specifies CASSYPGSGYTF.

The chain has TRBV7-9 and TRBJ1-1, with D perhaps matching TRBD1 (5 bases). Germline V CDR1 and CDR2: SEHNR, FQNEAQ (reference sequence). The CDR3 covers 15 residues. Trimming left V 5 bases short and J 4 bases short, with 17 bases between. The CDR3 DNA reads TGTGCCAGCAGCCCGATCCGGGGCCGAGGCACTGAAGCTTTCTTT. Its protein product is CASSPIRGRGTEAFF. The variable domain in full, with the rest retrieved from reference TRBV7-9 and TRBJ1-1, is DTGVSQNPRHKITKRGQNVTFRCDPISEHNRLYWYRQTLGQGPEFLTYFQNEAQLEKSRLLSDRFSAERPKGSFSTLEIQRTEQGDSAMYLCASSPIRGRGTEAFFGQGTRLTVV.

A few counts support this clonotype. V is TRBV5-1 and J is TRBJ1-1; D call uncertain. CDR3 length: 12 amino acids. The V gene lost 0 bases and the J gene lost 9 bases, with 9 bases spanning the gap. The germline V gene encodes CDR1 SGHRS and CDR2 YFSETQ. The CDR3 DNA sequence: TGCGCCAGCAGCTTGGTGGCAGAGAAAGCTTTCTTT. It translates to CASSLVAEKAFF.

The chain couples TRBV7-9 to TRBJ2-2; 7 nucleotides agree with TRBD2. V gave up 4 bases and J gave up 5 bases; unmatched junction bases: 16. This CDR3 comprises 18 residues. CDR1 and CDR2 from the germline V gene are SEHNR and FQNEAQ (reference sequence). In nucleotides, the CDR3 is TGTGCCAGCAGCTCCTCCCGACAAATGGGACTACTTACCGGGGAGCTGTTTTTT. Amino acid sequence: CASSSSRQMGLLTGELFF.

This sequence joins TRBV6-5 and TRBJ2-7; no clear D. Between the trimmed V and J ends, which lost 0 bases and 3 bases, there was a span of 9 bases. Germline V CDR1 and CDR2: MNHEY, SVGAGI. This CDR3 contains 14 residues. CDR3 DNA sequence: TGTGCCAGCAGTTACTCAAGGACCGGCTACGAGCAGTACTTC. As protein: CASSYSRTGYEQYF.

The chain carries TRBV7-2 and TRBJ2-3; D unresolved. Germline V CDR1 and CDR2: SGHTA, FQGNSA. The CDR3 runs to 15 residues. V gave up 1 base and J gave up 0 bases, with 8 bases separating them. The CDR3 sequence: CASSLERSSTDTQYF. CDR3 in DNA: TGTGCCAGCAGCTTAGAGCGATCTAGCACAGATACGCAGTATTTT.

This clonotype was observed at least ten times. J is TRBJ1-2 and V is TRBV11-2; D possibly corresponds to TRBD1 (6 bases). The CDR3 covers 14 residues. CDR1 is SGHAT, CDR2 FQNNGV, per germline. V was pared by 1 base and J by 0 bases, with 6 bases between. This CDR3 is CASSLAGANYGYTF. The CDR3 nucleotides read TGTGCCAGCAGCTTAGCAGGGGCTAACTATGGCTACACCTTC.

The chain carries TRBV7-2 and TRBJ2-6; D might be TRBD1 or TRBD2, each matching 5 bases. With 0 bases removed from V and 0 bases from J, the gap between germline ends came to 9 bases. CDR3 length: 17 residues. Germline loops: CDR1 SGHTA, CDR2 FQGNSA. CDR3 protein: CASSLAIGGSGANVLTF. CDR3 in DNA: TGTGCCAGCAGCTTAGCGATTGGGGGCTCTGGGGCCAACGTCCTGACTTTC. Combining the CDR3 with reference TRBV7-2 and TRBJ2-6 gives the whole variable domain GAGVSQSPSNKVTEKGKDVELRCDPISGHTALYWYRQSLGQGLEFLIYFQGNSAPDKSGLPSDRFSAERTGGSVSTLTIQRTQQEDSAVYLCASSLAIGGSGANVLTFGAGSRLTVL.

V usage is TRBV6-2 or TRBV6-3 and J usage is TRBJ2-3; the D gene is possibly TRBD1 (5 bases). V lost 6 bases and J lost 0, with 7 bases in between. Germline CDR1 is MNHEY and CDR2 is SVGEGT. CDR3 length: 13 amino acids. The CDR3 bases are TGTGCCAGCAGAAGGGGAAGCACAGATACGCAGTATTTT. Translation: CASRRGSTDTQYF.

Here the CDR3 reads CATMPAGSDEQYF. As DNA, the CDR3 is TGTGCCACCATGCCGGCAGGGAGCGACGAGCAGTACTTC. The chain has TRBV6-5 and TRBJ2-7; D possibly uses TRBD1 or TRBD2 (5 bases each). Germline-derived CDR1 and CDR2 are MNHEY and SVGAGI. This CDR3 contains 13 residues. Trimming removed 10 bases from V and 5 bases from J, with 18 bases in between.

The rearrangement uses TRBV12-3 or TRBV12-4 and TRBJ1-4; D possibly corresponds to TRBD1 (5 bases). V lost 6 bases and J 3 bases, leaving 14 bases between the germline ends. The length of the CDR3 is 15 residues. In DNA form, the CDR3 reads TGTGCCAGCAGACCCGGGGGGGTGGCTAATGAAAAACTGTTTTTT. Translating it yields CASRPGGVANEKLFF.

There are a few counts of this clonotype. This sequence joins TRBV9 and TRBJ2-5; D is perhaps TRBD1 (6 bases). Trimming pared 2 bases from V and 2 bases from J, leaving 10 bases between. This CDR3 is 14 amino acids long. The germline V gene has CDR1 SGDLS and CDR2 YYNGEE. As DNA, the CDR3 is TGTGCCAGCAGCGTGACGGGGACACAAGAGACCCAGTACTTC. As protein: CASSVTGTQETQYF.

V is TRBV5-1 and J is TRBJ2-5; D perhaps matches TRBD2 (7 bases). The ends were cut back, 0 bases at V and 4 bases at J, with 13 bases in the middle. The CDR3 covers 15 residues. The germline CDR1 and CDR2 sequences are SGHRS and YFSETQ. The CDR3 loop is CASSLEGGGRETQYF. The CDR3, as DNA: TGCGCCAGCAGCTTGGAAGGGGGGGGACGAGAGACCCAGTACTTC.

This CDR3 is CASSQEFAESSYEQYF. The DNA for the CDR3 is TGCGCCAGCAGCCAAGAATTTGCGGAGAGCTCCTACGAGCAGTACTTC. The rearrangement joins TRBV4-3 to TRBJ2-7; D unresolved. Trimming removed 0 bases from V and 0 bases from J, with 12 bases in between. CDR1 is LGHNA, CDR2 YSLEER, per germline. The CDR3 has 16 residues.

The J gene is TRBJ2-5, the V gene TRBV5-1, with D possibly matching TRBD2 (6 bases). The germline V gene encodes CDR1 SGHRS and CDR2 YFSETQ. The CDR3 is 15 residues long. The ends were cut back, 4 bases at V and 5 bases at J, with 18 bases in the middle. The CDR3 DNA reads TGCGCCAGCAGCCCTCCCGGAGGGAGACAGGAGACCCAGTACTTC. Protein sequence: CASSPPGGRQETQYF.

Many counts were recorded for this clonotype. This chain links TRBV6-2 or TRBV6-3 with TRBJ2-1; no clear D gene. Trimming removed 0 bases at V and 3 bases at J, with 9 bases between. The CDR3 runs to 15 residues. Germline V gene sequence: CDR1 MNHEY, CDR2 SVGEGT. The CDR3 reads CASSYSRLHYNEQFF. The CDR3 nucleotides are TGTGCCAGCAGTTACTCCAGACTCCACTACAATGAGCAGTTCTTC.

CDR3 protein: CAWSGEPGGPPNEQFF. The CDR3 nucleotides read TGTGCCTGGAGCGGGGAGCCGGGAGGGCCTCCAAATGAGCAGTTCTTC. This chain links TRBV30 with TRBJ2-1; 8 bases align to TRBD2. CDR3 length: 16 amino acids. Germline CDR1 reads GTSNPN; CDR2 reads SVGIG (reference sequence). The V and J ends lost 3 bases and 7 bases, in that order; junction bases with no gene match: 14.

The J gene is TRBJ1-2, the V gene TRBV4-1; 8 bases line up with TRBD1. V lost 3 bases, J lost 6 bases, and 6 bases stayed unmatched. Germline CDR1 reads MGHRA; CDR2 reads YSYEKL. The length of the CDR3 is 14 residues. This CDR3 reads CASSHGRGLDGYTF. The CDR3 region has the DNA TGCGCCAGCAGCCACGGCAGGGGGCTTGATGGCTACACCTTC.

The genes are TRBV29-1 and TRBJ2-7; 8 bases are shared with TRBD2. The CDR3 covers 15 residues. J gave up 2 bases and V 0 bases, and 6 bases lay outside the gene matches. Per germline, CDR1 SQVTM and CDR2 ANQGSEA. In DNA, the CDR3 is TGCAGCGTTGAAGATACCAGCGGGGGTACCTACGAGCAGTACTTC. The encoded protein is CSVEDTSGGTYEQYF.

In its sample, this clonotype was seen a few times. This chain links TRBV5-1 with TRBJ2-7; TRBD1 agrees at 7 bases. CDR1 SGHRS and CDR2 YFSETQ come from the germline V gene. This CDR3 has 13 amino acids. Trimming removed 5 bases from V and 2 bases from J; junction bases left unmatched: 4. The CDR3 nucleotides read TGCGCCAGCAGGGGGGACAGTGCCTACGAGCAGTACTTC. Protein: CASRGDSAYEQYF.

This clonotype was seen more than once but under ten times. J is TRBJ2-2 and V is TRBV18; no clear D gene. This CDR3 contains 14 residues. The germline V gene encodes CDR1 KGHSH and CDR2 LQKENI. Trimming pared 0 bases from V and 6 bases from J, leaving 8 bases between. The CDR3 region has the DNA TGTGCCAGCTCACCACCAGGTATCGCCGGGGAGCTGTTTTTT. Translating it yields CASSPPGIAGELFF. The full variable domain, rest sourced from reference TRBV18 and TRBJ2-2, is NAGVMQNPRHLVRRRGQEARLRCSPMKGHSHVYWYRQLPEEGLKFMVYLQKENIIDESGMPKERFSAEFPKEGPSILRIQQVVRGDSAAYFCASSPPGIAGELFFGEGSRLTVL.